Listed here are 25 T cell receptor beta chains from one sample, sequenced in a study of CD8+CD57+ T cells in acquired aplastic anemia. Profiling that covered TCR beta VDJ and CDR3 relied on genomic DNA as its template. TCRdb re-called the reads through MiXCR, storing one row per CDR3 protein. Found here are 150,000 to 200,000 distinct CDR3 sequences, roughly 50% of them singletons; the top ten hold under 3.5%. By flow cytometry, patients selected for sequencing had shown an expansion of CD8+CD57+ cells. The source material was sorted CD4+, CD8+, or CD8+CD57+ T cells (not recorded which) from PBMCs. These receptors originate from a human donor with aplastic anemia.

In this sample, this clonotype turned up once. The chain employs TRBV19 and TRBJ1-5; D remains unclear. The CDR3 is 14 residues long. Germline V gene lookup returns CDR1 LNHDA and CDR2 SQIVND (reference sequence). Between the trimmed V and J ends, which lost 6 bases and 3 bases, there was a span of 12 bases. The CDR3 nucleotides read TGTGCCAGTAGACAGAGATCCTCCAATCAGCCCCAGCATTTT. Residues: CASRQRSSNQPQHF.

On this clonotype: With a much larger clone just one base away, this may be a read error. The genes are TRBV27 and TRBJ1-2, with D unclear. Germline CDR1 reads MNHEY; CDR2 reads SMNVEV (reference sequence). The CDR3 has 13 residues. The CDR3 reads CAGSQRGNYGYTF. The CDR3, as DNA: TGTGCCGGCAGTCAACGAGGGAACTATGGCTACACCTTC.

This clonotype was recorded at least ten times. The chain carries TRBV7-2 and TRBJ2-7, with 11 nucleotides matching TRBD2. The CDR3 loop spans 14 amino acids. Germline V CDR1 and CDR2: SGHTA, FQGNSA. V lost 11 bases, J lost 3 bases, and 9 bases stayed unmatched. This CDR3 is CAATTSGVFYEQYV. CDR3 nucleotides: TGTGCCGCTACGACTAGCGGGGTATTCTACGAGCAGTACGTC.

This clonotype was counted ten times or more. The chain combines TRBV16 with TRBJ2-2; D remains ambiguous. Germline loops: CDR1 KGHSY, CDR2 FQNENV. The germline V and J ends were trimmed by 2 bases and 5 bases, with 6 bases remaining between them. There are 13 residues in the CDR3. The CDR3 sequence: CASSQIQTGELFF. DNA for the CDR3: TGTGCCAGCAGCCAAATACAGACCGGGGAGCTGTTTTTT.

J is TRBJ2-6 and V is TRBV20-1; no clear D. Trimming removed 3 bases at V and 4 bases at J, with 7 bases between. Germline V CDR1 and CDR2: DFQATT, SNEGSKA (reference sequence). The CDR3 contains 13 residues. CDR3 bases: TGCAGTGCTAGTGTCCCGGGGGCCAACGTCCTGACTTTC. It codes for CSASVPGANVLTF.

This clonotype appeared a single time. V and J are TRBV7-2 and TRBJ2-7, with D unclear. This CDR3 is built from 13 residues. Germline V gene lookup returns CDR1 SGHTA and CDR2 FQGNSA. V was cut by 5 bases and J by 3 bases, with 11 bases left in between. The CDR3 spells CASSELLGYEQYF. CDR3 coding DNA: TGTGCCAGCAGCGAGTTGCTAGGCTACGAGCAGTACTTC.

The chain uses TRBV29-1 and TRBJ2-7; TRBD2 matches at 8 bases. CDR1 is SQVTM and CDR2 is ANQGSEA in the germline V gene. The CDR3 spans 12 residues. With V trimmed by 4 bases and J by 7 bases, 6 bases remained unmatched. The CDR3 reads CSVGWREEEQYF. The CDR3 coding sequence is TGCAGCGTTGGATGGCGGGAGGAAGAGCAGTACTTC.

The table lists this clonotype with many counts. This sequence joins TRBV6-1 and TRBJ2-7; 7 bases agree with TRBD1. The CDR3 sequence is 18 residues long. V lost 5 bases to trimming and J lost 0 bases; unmatched junction nucleotides: 16. Germline CDR1 is MNHNS and CDR2 is SASEGT. The CDR3 DNA sequence: TGTGCCAGCAGTACTGCCACAGGGGCCCTTATCAGCTCCTACGAGCAGTACGTC. Encoded protein: CASSTATGALISSYEQYV.

The chain recombines TRBV29-1 with TRBJ2-5; 9 bases map to TRBD1. The V gene end was trimmed by 2 bases and the J gene end by 6 bases; junction bases not matched to a gene: 4. CDR3 length: 13 amino acids. From germline, CDR1 is SQVTM and CDR2 ANQGSEA. The CDR3 nucleotides read TGCAGCGTTGAATCGGACAGGGGCCAGACCCAGTACTTC. Protein: CSVESDRGQTQYF.

Ten or more counts support this clonotype. CDR3 sequence: CASSSGAPGPQHF. In DNA form, the CDR3 reads TGTGCCAGCAGTTCAGGGGCGCCGGGGCCCCAGCATTTT. The chain combines TRBV6-2 or TRBV6-3 with TRBJ1-5; tentatively, D is TRBD1 (6 bases). In germline, CDR1 is MNHEY, CDR2 SVGEGT. The CDR3 consists of 13 residues. The V gene lost 4 bases and the J gene lost 9 bases, with 13 bases spanning the gap.

The rearrangement uses TRBV6-1 and TRBJ2-3; 10 positions agree with TRBD1. Losses at the gene ends were 6 bases for V and 3 bases for J; bases not matched to a gene: 9. This CDR3 is 16 amino acids long. Germline-derived CDR1 and CDR2 are MNHNS and SASEGT. CDR3 region: CASRRGQGTVTDTQYF. CDR3 nucleotide sequence: TGTGCCAGCAGACGGGGACAGGGGACTGTGACAGATACGCAGTATTTT.

Only a few counts were recorded for this clonotype. This rearrangement joins TRBV15 to TRBJ2-7; D is uncertain. Between the trimmed V and J ends, which lost 0 bases and 3 bases, there was a span of 6 bases. CDR1 is LNHNV, CDR2 YYDKDF, per germline (reference sequence). The CDR3 is 13 amino acids. CDR3 in amino acids: CATSRDSGYEQYF. The CDR3 DNA reads as TGTGCCACCAGCAGAGATTCAGGCTACGAGCAGTACTTC.

The chain couples TRBV10-3 to TRBJ2-7; 10 bases align to TRBD1. The CDR3 consists of 15 residues. The J segment lost 2 bases and the V segment lost 10 bases, leaving 11 bases of the junction unmatched. CDR1 and CDR2 (germline): ENHRY, SYGVKD. The CDR3 reads CATSPGQGGAYEQYV. As DNA, the CDR3 is TGTGCCACCAGCCCTGGACAGGGGGGCGCCTACGAGCAGTACGTC.

The table lists this clonotype with a few counts. One end of the junction is discordant with germline, which a read error may explain. The genes are TRBV4-3 and TRBJ2-2; no reliable D call. The CDR3 has 18 amino acids. Germline loops: CDR1 LGHNA, CDR2 YSLEER. The CDR3 region is CASSHHEVRLTNIGELFF. The CDR3 nucleotides are TGCGCCAGCAGCCATCATGAGGTACGGTTGACGAACATCGGGGAGCTGTTTTTT.

Only one count was recorded for this clonotype. The junction and the germline gene differ at one end; a read error may be behind it. The rearrangement joins TRBV6-5 to TRBJ2-3; 12 bases line up with TRBD2. The CDR3 spans 16 residues. Germline values: CDR1 MNHEY, CDR2 SVGAGI. The chain's CDR3 is CAGSYVLAGGTDTQYF. DNA for the CDR3: TGTGCCGGCAGTTACGTCCTAGCGGGAGGGACAGATACGCAGTATTTT.

This clonotype was seen ten or more times. This chain uses TRBV5-5 with TRBJ1-6; D may be TRBD1 (6 bases). Between the trimmed V and J ends, which lost 3 bases and 0 bases, there was a span of 10 bases. CDR1 SGHKS and CDR2 YYEKEE come from the germline V gene (reference sequence). The CDR3 has 16 amino acids. The CDR3 DNA follows: TGTGCCAGCAGCTCACGACAGGACTCCTATAATTCACCCCTCCACTTT. It codes for CASSSRQDSYNSPLHF.

On this clonotype itself: Possible read error: a much larger clone is one base away. The conserved phenylalanine or tryptophan is not found at the CDR3 terminus, so this likely reflects a read error. V usage is TRBV5-4 and J usage is TRBJ2-1, with 10 bases aligning to TRBD1. This CDR3 is 16 amino acids long. The germline V gene has CDR1 SGHNT and CDR2 YYREEE (reference sequence). Trimming cost V 1 base and J 9 bases; bases outside gene matches: 10. This CDR3 reads CASSLSVPTGGGEQFL. The CDR3 DNA is TGTGCCAGCAGCTTGTCCGTCCCGACAGGGGGCGGTGAGCAGTTCCTC.

This clonotype has ten or more counts. The V call is TRBV6-5, the J call TRBJ2-5, with TRBD1 matching 7 bases. The V segment lost 2 bases and the J segment 5 bases; nucleotides outside the gene matches: 5. In germline, CDR1 is MNHEY, CDR2 SVGAGI. This CDR3 has 14 residues. CDR3 in amino acids: CASSYRGPQETQYF. CDR3 sequence (DNA): TGTGCCAGCAGTTACAGGGGGCCCCAGGAGACCCAGTACTTC.

The table lists this clonotype with many counts. This chain joins TRBV6-2 or TRBV6-3 and TRBJ1-2, with a weak D call TRBD1 (5 bases). Trimming shortened V by 10 bases and J by 4 bases, and 19 bases separated the two germline ends. The CDR3 is 14 residues long. Germline CDR1 and CDR2: MNHEY and SVGEGT. For the CDR3, the DNA is TGTGCCACCGCCCACCTAGAAGGGACCTATGGCTACACCTTC. It yields the protein CATAHLEGTYGYTF.

The CDR3 sequence: CASSLEWGHRKWEQYF. In DNA form, the CDR3 reads TGTGCCAGCAGCTTGGAGTGGGGACACCGGAAGTGGGAGCAGTACTTC. This sequence joins TRBV5-6 and TRBJ2-7, with D possibly TRBD1 on 6 matching bases. There are 16 residues in the CDR3. Germline assignment: CDR1 SGHDT and CDR2 YYEEEE. V was pared by 0 bases and J by 7 bases, with 20 bases between. Supplemented by reference TRBV5-6 and TRBJ2-7, the full variable domain reads DAGVTQSPTHLIKTRGQQVTLRCSPKSGHDTVSWYQQALGQGPQFIFQYYEEEERQRGNFPDRFSGHQFPNYSSELNVNALLLGDSALYLCASSLEWGHRKWEQYFGPGTRLTVT.

This clonotype was counted a few times. This may stem from a read error, because a much larger clone lies one nucleotide away. The chain uses TRBV7-3 and TRBJ2-2; 11 bases map to TRBD2. The germline V gene has CDR1 SGHTA and CDR2 FQGTGA. V was pared by 8 bases and J by 3 bases, with 5 bases of the junction left unmatched. CDR3 size: 15 residues. For the CDR3, the DNA is TGTGCCAGCGGCGTAGCGGGGGGGTACACCGGGGAGCTGTTTTTT. Its translation: CASGVAGGYTGELFF.

The rearrangement links TRBV14 to TRBJ1-2; D not resolved. This CDR3 is 11 amino acids long. Germline V CDR1 and CDR2: SGHDN, FVKESK. The ends were cut back, 3 bases at V and 3 bases at J, with 2 bases in the middle. The CDR3 region is CASSHHYGYTF. The CDR3 DNA follows: TGTGCCAGCAGCCATCACTATGGCTACACCTTC.

Worth noting for this clonotype: A much larger clone sits a single nucleotide away, making a read error possible. The chain combines TRBV9 with TRBJ2-1; unclear D gene. There are 16 residues in the CDR3. Germline CDR1 SGDLS, CDR2 YYNGEE. CDR3 amino acids: CASSYYSVSSYNEQLF. CDR3 DNA sequence: TGTGCCAGCAGCTACTATAGTGTAAGCTCCTACAATGAGCAGCTCTTC.

J is TRBJ2-1 and V is TRBV15; TRBD1 aligns across 8 bases. Trimming cost V 0 bases and J 8 bases; bases outside gene matches: 15. The CDR3 spans 18 residues. Germline V gives CDR1 LNHNV, CDR2 YYDKDF (reference sequence). The CDR3 bases are TGTGCCACCAGCAGAGATCATACTAGCTCAGCACAGGGGGATGAGCAGTTCTTC. Its protein is CATSRDHTSSAQGDEQFF.

This clonotype has a count of ten or more. The J gene is TRBJ2-2, the V gene TRBV6-1; 9 nucleotides align to TRBD1. Trimming at V came to 8 bases and at J to 3 bases, leaving 7 bases not matched to a gene. This CDR3 has 15 residues. Germline V lookup: CDR1 MNHNS, CDR2 SASEGT. CDR3 coding DNA: TGTGCCAGCGACACAGGGGGCTTAGACACCGGGGAGCTGTTTTTT. Translation: CASDTGGLDTGELFF.